A selection of T cell receptor beta chains follows, all from one sample in a study of T cell responses to AZD1222 COVID-19 vaccine. Here immunoSEQ multiplex PCR was the method, and the copy in TCRdb shows in-frame clones only, minus some. The profile shows 190,000 or so clones, 90% to 95% of them singletons. Sequences were derived from peripheral blood, sampled 28 days after the second AZD1222 dose. The receptor source for this set is an adult who received the AZD1222 COVID-19 vaccine. CDR3s leave out the opening cysteine and the closing phenylalanine or tryptophan. Fields, in order: J gene, V gene, CDR3 protein.

j_gene: TRBJ2-1
v_gene: TRBV5-4
CDR3aa: ASSPRTSFEQF

j_gene: TRBJ2-2
v_gene: TRBV18
CDR3aa: ASSNFQGLDPTGELF

j_gene: TRBJ2-7
v_gene: TRBV5-1
CDR3aa: ASSPWGGSNEQY

j_gene: TRBJ1-2
v_gene: TRBV4-3
CDR3aa: ASSQDGQGRYGYT

j_gene: TRBJ1-1
v_gene: TRBV7-9
CDR3aa: ASTVPGENTEAF

j_gene: TRBJ2-7
v_gene: TRBV11-2
CDR3aa: ASRGKYEQY

j_gene: TRBJ2-5
v_gene: TRBV19
CDR3aa: ASSKSPGQGRETQY

j_gene: TRBJ1-3
v_gene: TRBV21-1
CDR3aa: ASSRRAGESGNTIY

j_gene: TRBJ1-5
v_gene: TRBV27
CDR3aa: ASSLGPLNQPQH

j_gene: TRBJ1-3
v_gene: TRBV19
CDR3aa: ASNSRGYGAGNTIY

j_gene: TRBJ2-6
v_gene: TRBV5-1
CDR3aa: ASSLWYGRSGANVLT

j_gene: TRBJ2-7
v_gene: TRBV5-4
CDR3aa: ASSLRQLPYEQY

j_gene: TRBJ1-1
v_gene: TRBV7-2
CDR3aa: ASSLRGNTEAF

j_gene: TRBJ2-3
v_gene: TRBV24-1
CDR3aa: ATSDWGAGGTDTQY

j_gene: TRBJ2-3
v_gene: TRBV5-1
CDR3aa: ASSTRLVTDTQY

j_gene: TRBJ2-3
v_gene: TRBV10-3
CDR3aa: AIMEGAWDTQY

j_gene: TRBJ2-5
v_gene: TRBV5-1
CDR3aa: ASSRNGRVQETQY

j_gene: TRBJ2-5
v_gene: TRBV18
CDR3aa: ASHRPTEETQY

j_gene: TRBJ1-2
v_gene: TRBV6-5
CDR3aa: ASSYRVQDFHGYT

j_gene: TRBJ2-7
v_gene: TRBV6-6
CDR3aa: ASSYSSGNYEQY

j_gene: TRBJ1-5
v_gene: TRBV6-5
CDR3aa: ASSQDGGSQPQH

j_gene: TRBJ1-3
v_gene: TRBV7-9
CDR3aa: ASSPGNTGNTIY